This T cell receptor (beta chain) is from a study of blood T cells in healthy people across ages. On this clonotype itself: Its antigen is undetermined. A much larger clone lies a single base off, so this may be a read error.

Sample-barcoded 5' priming and a J-beta primer mix drove a second PCR of 7 to 11 cycles. TCRdb reprocessed the 5' RACE reads via MiXCR and lists one record per CDR3 protein. In the table there are more than 750,000 distinct CDR3 sequences, 25% to 35% of which are singletons. A minimum of 6 million PBMCs was isolated per sample. The germline V gene has CDR1 SGHAT and CDR2 FQNNGV. V lost 4 bases, J lost 4 bases, and 7 bases stayed unmatched. The CDR3 spans 15 residues. Findings of the study overall: The long-lived group displayed more naive CD4+ cells, plus higher diversity, than the aged donors did.

The sample was also linked to a second study, of T cells of mothers and their children. That work states: Related pairs of mothers and children showed slightly higher, non-significant overlap versus unrelated pairs.

Input material: blood. The receptor was derived from a woman aged 40 to 50 in good health. The J gene is TRBJ2-1, the V gene TRBV11-2; 7 nucleotides line up with TRBD2. The CDR3 reads CASSYGGDVYNEQFF. The CDR3 DNA reads as TGTGCCAGCAGCTATGGGGGGGACGTTTACAATGAGCAGTTCTTC.